One sample yielded the 21 T cell receptor beta chains listed below, sequenced in a study of T cells in Graves' hyperthyroidism and ophthalmopathy. The TCR beta CDR3 regions underwent amplification using RNA transcripts as the source. The HTBI set primed first-round TCR CDR3 RT-PCR. TCRdb ran MiXCR on the multiplex PCR reads and lists one entry per CDR3 protein. The sample shows more than 300,000 distinct CDR3 sequences, around 20% of them seen only once. Sample: blood. The receptors originated from a man aged 18-30 years with Graves' ophthalmopathy.

This clonotype came up once. The gene calls are TRBV7-8 and TRBJ1-5; the D is unclear. The germline CDR1 and CDR2 sequences are SGHVS and FQNEAQ. Trimming took 3 bases from V and 0 from J, leaving 9 bases between them. This CDR3 has 15 amino acids. Here the CDR3 DNA reads TGTGCCAGCAGCTTGTCGACTACTAGCAATCAGCCCCAGCATTTT. Translated, it gives CASSLSTTSNQPQHF. Variable domain in full (rest from reference TRBV7-8 and TRBJ1-5): GAGVSQSPRYKVAKRGQDVALRCDPISGHVSLFWYQQALGQGPEFLTYFQNEAQLDKSGLPSDRFFAERPEGSVSTLKIQRTQQEDSAVYLCASSLSTTSNQPQHFGDGTRLSIL.

This sequence joins TRBV3-1 and TRBJ2-5; possibly TRBD2 for D (5 bases). The ends were cut back, 9 bases at V and 3 bases at J, with 14 bases in the middle. CDR3 length: 13 amino acids. Germline lookup yields CDR1 LGHDT and CDR2 YNNKEL (reference sequence). The CDR3 protein is CASSIGGKETQYF. In DNA, the CDR3 is TGTGCCAGTAGTATAGGAGGAAAAGAGACCCAGTACTTC.

The chain combines TRBV5-6 with TRBJ2-6, with D unresolved. Germline V gives CDR1 SGHDT, CDR2 YYEEEE. V lost 3 bases, J lost 2 bases, and 12 bases lay in between. The length of the CDR3 is 16 residues. The CDR3 DNA sequence: TGTGCCAGCAGCTCCCAGCAGGTAACTGGGGCCAACGTCCTGACTTTC. This translates into CASSSQQVTGANVLTF.

Ten or more counts support this clonotype. V gene TRBV12-3 or TRBV12-4 combines with J gene TRBJ1-5; unclear D gene. The CDR3 length is 12 residues. Trimming cost V 7 bases and J 5 bases, with 9 bases left between them. CDR3: CASTSSHQPQHF. The DNA for the CDR3 is TGTGCCAGCACCAGTTCCCATCAGCCCCAGCATTTT.

This clonotype has ten or more counts. The chain links TRBV9 to TRBJ2-1; 9 nucleotides line up with TRBD2. V lost 3 bases, J lost 1 base, and 5 bases stayed unmatched. Germline assignment: CDR1 SGDLS and CDR2 YYNGEE. CDR3 length: 16 amino acids. The CDR3 region is CASSGAGGGSYNEQFF. The CDR3 DNA reads TGTGCCAGCAGCGGCGCGGGGGGGGGATCCTACAATGAGCAGTTCTTC.

This clonotype was counted ten times or more. The chain links TRBV16 to TRBJ2-4; D is perhaps TRBD1 (5 bases). V lost 3 bases, J lost 7 bases, and 13 bases lay in between. Germline CDR1 and CDR2: KGHSY and FQNENV. The CDR3 is 14 residues long. The CDR3 protein is CASSQGQGSNIQYF. The CDR3 nucleotides are TGTGCCAGCAGCCAGGGGCAGGGCTCGAACATTCAGTACTTC.

The gene calls are TRBV3-1 and TRBJ1-1; D gene unclear. V lost 5 bases to trimming and J lost 1 base, with 11 bases between them. CDR3 size: 14 residues. CDR1 LGHDT and CDR2 YNNKEL come from the germline V gene (reference sequence). Here the CDR3 reads CASSIEAKNTEAFF. The CDR3 coding sequence is TGTGCCAGCAGCATAGAAGCTAAGAACACTGAAGCTTTCTTT.

This clonotype came up a few times. This chain uses TRBV12-3 or TRBV12-4 with TRBJ1-6; D perhaps matches TRBD1 (6 bases). V gave up 7 bases and J gave up 10 bases, with 17 bases separating them. The CDR3 length is 14 residues. This CDR3 reads CASKGGQGWSPLHF. The CDR3 DNA reads TGTGCCAGCAAGGGGGGGCAGGGCTGGTCACCCCTCCACTTT.

This clonotype came up a few times. This chain connects TRBV2 to TRBJ1-3, with D possibly matching TRBD1 (6 bases). Germline loops: CDR1 SNHLY, CDR2 FYNNEI. With 3 bases removed from V and 4 bases from J, the gap between germline ends came to 10 bases. The CDR3 has 14 amino acids. The DNA for the CDR3 is TGTGCCAGCAGTGAGGCAGGGGTCGGAAACACCATATATTTT. Its translation: CASSEAGVGNTIYF.

The chain combines TRBV12-3 or TRBV12-4 with TRBJ1-5; D uncertain. This CDR3 comprises 14 residues. Trimming pared 3 bases from V and 1 base from J, leaving 7 bases between. CDR3 sequence: CASSFEDSNQPQHF. The CDR3 coding sequence is TGTGCCAGCAGTTTTGAGGACAGCAATCAGCCCCAGCATTTT.

The table lists this clonotype with many counts. The rearrangement joins TRBV10-3 to TRBJ1-1, with D hard to call. V gave up 8 bases and J gave up 3 bases, with 10 bases separating them. The CDR3 covers 12 residues. CDR1 is ENHRY and CDR2 is SYGVKD in the germline V gene. This CDR3 reads CAIRTEHTEAFF. The CDR3 DNA is TGTGCCATCCGGACGGAACACACTGAAGCTTTCTTT.

This clonotype was counted at least ten times. The chain joins TRBV7-3 to TRBJ2-1; 8 nucleotides agree with TRBD1. The V gene's germline CDR1 is SGHTA and CDR2 FQGTGA. V lost 5 bases and J lost 5; bases outside the gene matches: 11. The CDR3 consists of 16 residues. CDR3 sequence (DNA): TGTGCCAGCAGCCAAAATACAGGGGGAGTAAACAATGAGCAGTTCTTC. This translates into CASSQNTGGVNNEQFF.

The CDR3 spells CASSPSLAGRGEQYF. CDR3 in DNA: TGTGCCAGCAGTCCCTCCCTAGCGGGAAGGGGCGAGCAGTACTTC. This chain joins TRBV6-1 and TRBJ2-7; 9 positions match TRBD2. V shed 5 bases and J 6 bases; nucleotides not matched to a gene: 11. Germline CDR1 is MNHNS and CDR2 is SASEGT. The CDR3 consists of 15 residues.

Concerning this clonotype itself: A much bigger clone sits one base away, suggesting this may be a read error. The chain carries TRBV9 and TRBJ2-1; unclear D gene. This CDR3 comprises 11 residues. CDR1 SGDLS and CDR2 YYNGEE come from the germline V gene. The V gene lost 7 bases and the J gene lost 2 bases, with 4 bases spanning the gap. Written as DNA, the CDR3 is TGTGCCAGCGGGGCCTACAATGAGCAGTTCTTC. This translates into CASGAYNEQFF.

Details on this clonotype: A junction end diverges from the germline sequence, so it may reflect a read error. The chain employs TRBV6-1 and TRBJ2-7, with 9 bases lining up with TRBD1. Looked up from germline, CDR1 is MNHNS and CDR2 is SASEGT. CDR3 length: 14 residues. CDR3 in DNA: TGTGCCGGCAGTGGGACAGGGCTTTCCTACGAGCAGTACTTC. Residues: CAGSGTGLSYEQYF.

This clonotype was picked up many times. This chain uses TRBV6-1 with TRBJ1-2; no clear D gene. CDR3 length equals 15 residues. With 0 bases removed from V and 1 base from J, the gap between germline ends came to 9 bases. CDR1 is MNHNS, CDR2 SASEGT, per germline. The CDR3 sequence: CASSEAGTFNYGYTF. The CDR3 nucleotides read TGTGCCAGCAGTGAAGCAGGCACCTTTAACTATGGCTACACCTTC.

This clonotype was found many times. The rearrangement uses TRBV12-3 or TRBV12-4 and TRBJ1-4, with 10 nucleotides matching TRBD1. The CDR3 has 13 amino acids. V shed 6 bases, J shed 8 bases, and the junction held 3 bases outside the gene matches. The CDR3 DNA is TGTGCCAGCAGCGGACAGGGGGTGGAAAAACTGTTTTTT. It is translated as CASSGQGVEKLFF.

J is TRBJ1-6 and V is TRBV2; 9 nucleotides align to TRBD1. Germline V gene lookup returns CDR1 SNHLY and CDR2 FYNNEI. The CDR3 runs to 15 residues. The trim removed 5 bases at V and 7 bases at J, leaving 6 bases unmatched. CDR3 sequence (DNA): TGTGCCAGCAGTACATACAGGGGGCTGAATTCACCCCTCCACTTT. Translation gives CASSTYRGLNSPLHF.

V usage is TRBV9 and J usage is TRBJ1-5; D ambiguous. V lost 4 bases and J 6 bases, leaving 14 bases between the germline ends. From germline, CDR1 is SGDLS and CDR2 YYNGEE. The CDR3 runs 14 residues. For the CDR3, the DNA is TGTGCCAGCAGCTCGGAGGGAACCGGTCAGCCCCAGCATTTT. Translation: CASSSEGTGQPQHF.

Ten or more counts support this clonotype. The chain recombines TRBV11-2 with TRBJ1-1, with TRBD1 matching 8 bases. After removal of 1 base from V and 5 bases from J, the junction contained 6 bases not matched to a gene. CDR1 is SGHAT and CDR2 is FQNNGV in the germline V gene. The CDR3 consists of 15 residues. The CDR3 protein is CASSLVNRGETEAFF. The CDR3 nucleotides read TGTGCCAGCAGCTTAGTTAACAGGGGGGAAACTGAAGCTTTCTTT.

CDR3 bases: TGTGCCAGCAGTTTCGCGGGGGGGCAGTTGGATACGCAGTATTTT. It encodes CASSFAGGQLDTQYF. This chain joins TRBV12-3 or TRBV12-4 and TRBJ2-3, with 9 bases matching TRBD2. Trimming cost V 3 bases and J 6 bases; bases outside gene matches: 7. The CDR3 is made up of 15 amino acids.